The 2 T cell receptor beta chains given below trace back to one sample, sequenced in a study of shared clonotypes between healthy human individuals. The repertoire was sequenced with immunoSEQ multiplex PCR; TCRdb's copy has only in-frame clones and lacks some. The profile shows about 1,900,000 clones, approximately 94% of them singletons. Naive CD8 cells were CD45RO-negative, positively selected for CCR7, excluding terminally differentiated effector memory CD45RA+ cells. Sequenced: naive CD8+ T cells sorted from blood. The receptors shown here come from a man aged 18 to 30 in good health.

The J gene is TRBJ2-4, the V gene TRBV7-9; tentatively, D is TRBD2 (5 bases). V lost 3 bases, J lost 2 bases, and 17 bases lay in between. The germline V gene has CDR1 SEHNR and CDR2 FQNEAQ (reference sequence). This CDR3 comprises 17 residues. The CDR3 loop is CASSFGTSGVTKNIQYF. The CDR3 DNA reads as TGTGCCAGCAGCTTCGGAACGTCCGGGGTAACCAAAAACATTCAGTACTTC.

This sequence joins TRBV5-6 and TRBJ2-7; TRBD2 matches at 8 bases. The trim removed 1 base at V and 3 bases at J, leaving 3 bases unmatched. Germline CDR1 reads SGHDT; CDR2 reads YYEEEE. CDR3 size: 14 residues. This CDR3 reads CASSLPAGDYEQYF. The CDR3 bases are TGTGCCAGCAGCTTGCCAGCGGGGGACTACGAGCAGTACTTC.